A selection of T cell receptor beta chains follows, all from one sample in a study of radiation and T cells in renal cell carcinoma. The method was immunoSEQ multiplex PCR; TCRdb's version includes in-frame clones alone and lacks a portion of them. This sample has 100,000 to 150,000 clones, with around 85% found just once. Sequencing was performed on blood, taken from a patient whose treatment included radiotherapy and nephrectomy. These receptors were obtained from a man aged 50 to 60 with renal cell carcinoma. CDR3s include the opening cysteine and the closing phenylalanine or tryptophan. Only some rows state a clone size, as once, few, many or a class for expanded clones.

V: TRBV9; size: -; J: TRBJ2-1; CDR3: CASSSTSGSLNEQFF
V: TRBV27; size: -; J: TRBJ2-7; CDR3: CASSPAAGAGTYEQYF
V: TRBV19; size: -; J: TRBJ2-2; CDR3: CASRNRQVSGELFF
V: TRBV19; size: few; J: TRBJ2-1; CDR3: CASSIDGGYNEQFF
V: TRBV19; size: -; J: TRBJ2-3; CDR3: CASSSRPGLAGGRGTDTQYF
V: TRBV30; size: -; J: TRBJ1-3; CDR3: CAWSSGNSGNTIYF
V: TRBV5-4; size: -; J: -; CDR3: CASSSQGARNEQYF
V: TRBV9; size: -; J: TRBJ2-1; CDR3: CASSVFGGGYNEQFF
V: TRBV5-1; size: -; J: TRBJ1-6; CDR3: CASSLGADPSSSPLHF
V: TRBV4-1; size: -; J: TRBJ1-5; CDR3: CASSQPGTGGPVQRQPQHF